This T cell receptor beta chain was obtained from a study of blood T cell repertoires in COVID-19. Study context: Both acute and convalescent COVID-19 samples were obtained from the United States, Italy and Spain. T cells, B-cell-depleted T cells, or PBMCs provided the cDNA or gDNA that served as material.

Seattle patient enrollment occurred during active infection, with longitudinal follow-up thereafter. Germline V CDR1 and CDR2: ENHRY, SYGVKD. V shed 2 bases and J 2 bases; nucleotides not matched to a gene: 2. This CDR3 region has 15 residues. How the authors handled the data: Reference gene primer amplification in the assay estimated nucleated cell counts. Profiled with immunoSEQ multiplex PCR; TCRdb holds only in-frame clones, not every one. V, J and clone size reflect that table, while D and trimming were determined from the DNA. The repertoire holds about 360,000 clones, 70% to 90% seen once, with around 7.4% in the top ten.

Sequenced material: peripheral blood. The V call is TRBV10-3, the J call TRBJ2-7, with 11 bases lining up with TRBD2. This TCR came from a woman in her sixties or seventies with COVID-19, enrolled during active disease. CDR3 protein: CAISETSGGPYEQYF. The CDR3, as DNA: TGTGCCATCAGTGAGACTAGCGGGGGTCCCTACGAGCAGTACTTC.